This TCR beta chain was obtained from a study of cytotoxic CD8 clonotypes in ibrutinib-treated CLL (dated by TCRdb to the early 2020s). Looking at the study overall: In this cohort, approximately 15 patients were treatment-naive and more than 9 were relapsed/refractory, while approximately 18 had unmutated IGHV. Responses were partial in around 25 patients and complete in 2; after median 68 months follow-up, some 15 stayed in remission and about twelve progressed. Response samples were taken after a median of roughly eleven months on treatment, ranging from 6 to 36 months. An average of 255,043 productive templates and tens of thousands of productive rearrangements was obtained per sample. Of the roughly 86 participants in the trial, about two dozen had longitudinal samples available. Cryopreserved peripheral blood mononuclear cells were collected at three points: before therapy, at response, and at either sustained remission or disease progression. Patients were still on ibrutinib when every remission and progressive disease sample was collected.

General findings and caveats noted by the study authors: Sampling times were not matched between patients in sustained remission and patients whose disease was progressing, and lymph node repertoires were not examined. Baseline clonality exceeded that of age-matched healthy donors and correlated strongly with circulating CD8+ T-cell counts. Public clonotypes were found to be uncommon and were observed to contract or remain stable during treatment; the increase in clonality was shown to reflect expansion of private clonotypes at ibrutinib response. At ibrutinib response clonality went up, during sustained remission it held steady, and at progression it dropped back toward baseline.

This clone was counted between two and nine times. The target of this receptor is not known. Base qualities are not at hand, and no much larger clone is one base apart. Sequences SGHDT (CDR1) and YYEEEE (CDR2) are obtained from the germline V gene. V drops 0 bases and J drops 7 bases, leaving 14 bases in between. From the cysteine through the phenylalanine, the CDR3 covers 15 amino acids. Only CDR3 DNA is held: 45 bases, read in frame from base 1. On a MiSeq, deep resolution sequencing aimed for a depth between 1 in 1 million and 1 in 200,000 T cells, with each clonotype covered approximately 10x on average. TCR beta libraries were generated with the immunoSEQ hsTCRB Kit. The source study handled its data this way. The data were analyzed with ImmunoSEQ Analyzer and ImmunoSEQ Data Assistant, and V, D and J gene assignments followed IMGT definitions. Clonality, with values ranging from 0 to 1, was calculated as one minus the normalized Shannon entropy of productive rearrangement frequencies. Public clonotype analysis was restricted to overrepresented clonotypes comprising at least 0.05% of each patient's repertoire. Around 12 age-matched healthy donor repertoires from immuneACCESS were used as controls for clonality. The clones in this table, taken by TCRdb from immuneACCESS, are in-frame only. Not every clone is retained; where verified, under half of the shortfall comes from an unresolved V gene, and the cause of the rest is unknown. The V and J calls and clone size are taken from that table; D and trimming were inferred from the DNA. This sample lists nearly 100,000 clones; around 80% were detected once. 25% to 40% of the sample is taken by the ten largest.

The time point tag for this specimen amounts to: approximately eleven months on ibrutinib. For TCR beta library preparation, roughly 2.2 micrograms of genomic DNA was extracted from cryopreserved PBMCs. Longitudinal blood samples from CLL patients on ibrutinib monotherapy were analyzed using high-throughput TCR beta sequencing. The patients took part in an open-label, single-center phase 2 trial of ibrutinib monotherapy. The sequence derives from a human donor with chronic lymphocytic leukemia. The sequence joins TRBV5-6 to TRBJ2-1; TRBD2 is perhaps the D gene, given 6 matching bases. Specimen: PBMCs, collected after 12 months of ibrutinib treatment. The encoded CDR3 is CASSLDGGLANEQFF. The DNA sequence reads TGTGCCAGCAGCTTGGACGGGGGACTGGCGAATGAGCAGTTCTTC.